One sample yielded the 5 T cell receptor beta chains listed below, sequenced in a study of T cells in Graves' hyperthyroidism and ophthalmopathy. The TCR beta CDR3 regions underwent amplification using RNA transcripts as the source. TCR CDR3 underwent first-round RT-PCR with the HTBI primer set. Each CDR3 protein is one row after TCRdb ran MiXCR on the multiplex PCR reads. This sample has under 500,000 distinct CDR3 sequences, with about 14% found just once. The sequenced material came from blood. Receptors originate from a man in his fifties with Graves' ophthalmopathy.

The rearrangement joins TRBV20-1 to TRBJ1-5; unclear D gene. Germline V gene data show CDR1 as DFQATT and CDR2 as SNEGSKA (reference sequence). This CDR3 spans 15 amino acids. V dropped 0 bases and J dropped 2 bases, with 11 bases sitting between them. CDR3 bases: TGCAGTGCTAGAGAAACCTATTGGGGCAATCAGCCCCAGCATTTT. As protein: CSARETYWGNQPQHF.

This clonotype was seen a handful of times. The chain links TRBV20-1 to TRBJ2-5, with D perhaps being TRBD1 or TRBD2 (7 bases each). CDR3 length: 13 amino acids. In germline, CDR1 is DFQATT, CDR2 SNEGSKA (reference sequence). The CDR3, as DNA: TGCAGCATCAGGGGGGGGGTGGGAGAGACCCAGTACTTC. It translates to CSIRGGVGETQYF.

As for this clonotype: This sequence may be a read error, since a much larger clone differs from it by one base. This chain uses TRBV24-1 with TRBJ2-1; D is possibly TRBD2 (7 bases). This CDR3 is 15 amino acids long. Germline loops: CDR1 KGHDR, CDR2 SFDVKD. CDR3 region: CATSEGGGSSHERFF. In DNA form, the CDR3 reads TGTGCCACCAGCGAGGGGGGCGGGAGTTCGCATGAGCGGTTCTTC.

Ten or more counts support this clonotype. The chain uses TRBV10-2 and TRBJ2-3; 8 nucleotides line up with TRBD2. J was trimmed by 1 base and V by 8 bases; bases with no gene match: 8. In germline, CDR1 is WSHSY, CDR2 SAAADI. This CDR3 contains 15 residues. This CDR3 is CASSASGPGTDTQYF. CDR3 nucleotide sequence: TGCGCCAGCTCCGCTAGCGGGCCCGGCACAGATACGCAGTATTTT.

This clonotype has just a few counts. This chain uses TRBV2 with TRBJ1-1, with D perhaps matching TRBD1 (6 bases). CDR3 length: 13 residues. Trimming removed 4 bases at V and 4 bases at J, with 10 bases between. Germline CDR1 is SNHLY and CDR2 is FYNNEI. The CDR3 DNA reads as TGTGCCAGCAGTGGTGAGGGGGGCACTGAAGCTTTCTTT. Encoded protein: CASSGEGGTEAFF.